This TCR beta chain was observed in a study of CD8 T cells in ankylosing spondylitis. The sample holds many counts of this clonotype. TCRdb re-derived calls from the 5' RACE reads in MiXCR, one entry per CDR3 protein. The sample records more than 150,000 distinct CDR3 sequences, 18% being singletons. The CDR3 has 17 amino acids. Unmatched junction bases numbered 13, after V lost 1 base and J lost 5 bases. CDR1 and CDR2 (germline): MGHRA, YSYEKL. This chain joins TRBV4-1 and TRBJ2-5; 7 positions agree with TRBD2. The sequenced material came from blood, either unsorted or a sorted T cell fraction (not recorded which). The clonotype was recovered from a male donor under 30 with ankylosing spondylitis or in good health (not recorded which). For the CDR3, the DNA is TGCGCCAGCAGCCAAGGTGAAATGGCTAGCGGCTGGGAGACCCAGTACTTC. It codes for CASSQGEMASGWETQYF.